This T cell receptor beta chain came from a study of blood T cell repertoires in COVID-19. The overall study: The United States, Italy and Spain were the sources of the acute and convalescent COVID-19 samples. From T cells, B-cell-depleted T cells, or PBMCs came the material, which was cDNA or gDNA.

In the study's own analysis: Counts of nucleated cells, estimated from reference gene primer amplification, were obtained. Measured with immunoSEQ multiplex PCR; TCRdb has only the in-frame clones, and not every one. D and trimming were read from the DNA, whereas the V and J calls and clone size are those reported in that table. The sample holds hundreds of thousands of clones, 80% to 90% seen once. The CDR3 sequence is 15 residues long. Germline V gives CDR1 MNHEY, CDR2 SMNVEV (reference sequence). V was shortened by 3 bases and J by 6 bases, with 17 bases between the two germline ends. The clonotype comes from a woman between 40 and 55 years old with active or convalescent COVID-19. V usage is TRBV27 and J usage is TRBJ1-2; D might be TRBD1 (5 bases). The specimen sequenced was peripheral blood. The CDR3 region has the DNA TGTGCCAGCAGTTTGGGCCCCATCCGGGGGAATGGCTACACCTTC. Its translation: CASSLGPIRGNGYTF.